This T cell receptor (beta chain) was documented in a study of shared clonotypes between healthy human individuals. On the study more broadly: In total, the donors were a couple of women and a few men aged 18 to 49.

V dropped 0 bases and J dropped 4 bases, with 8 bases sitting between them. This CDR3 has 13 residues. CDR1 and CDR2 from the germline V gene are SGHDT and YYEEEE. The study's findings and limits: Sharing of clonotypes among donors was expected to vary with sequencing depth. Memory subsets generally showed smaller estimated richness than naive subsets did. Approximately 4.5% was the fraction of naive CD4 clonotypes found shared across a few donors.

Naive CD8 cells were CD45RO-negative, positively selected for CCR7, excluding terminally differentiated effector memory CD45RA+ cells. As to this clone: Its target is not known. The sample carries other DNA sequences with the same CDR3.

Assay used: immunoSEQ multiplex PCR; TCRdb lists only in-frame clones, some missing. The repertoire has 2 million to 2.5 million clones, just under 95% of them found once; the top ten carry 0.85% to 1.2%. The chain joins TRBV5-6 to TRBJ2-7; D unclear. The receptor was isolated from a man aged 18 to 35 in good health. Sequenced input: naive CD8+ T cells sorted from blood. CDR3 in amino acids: CASSLGQSYEQYF. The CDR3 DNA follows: TGTGCCAGCAGCTTGGGGCAAAGTTACGAGCAGTACTTC.